This record covers a single TCR beta chain. This entry comes from a study of control samples from healthy donors and cancer patients. Repertoires were generated with immunoSEQ multiplex PCR, while TCRdb's copy carries only in-frame clones and drops some. The sample contains fewer than 85,000 clones, roughly nine tenths of which appear only once. The sequence derives from a man aged 25 to 40 in good health. Input material: blood.

The CDR3 region has the DNA TGTGCCTGGAGTGTATCGGCACCCCTAAACACTGAAGCTTTCTTT. Residues: CAWSVSAPLNTEAFF. The chain joins TRBV30 to TRBJ1-1; no firm D call. V was pared by 0 bases and J by 2 bases, with 13 bases between. Looked up from germline, CDR1 is GTSNPN and CDR2 is SVGIG (reference sequence). There are 15 residues in the CDR3.